The sample holds a few counts of the clone carrying this TCR beta chain. Antigen unknown. The germline V gene encodes CDR1 SGHRS and CDR2 YFSETQ. The CDR3 contains 16 residues. Trimming removed 0 bases at V and 7 bases at J, with 16 bases between. Then a second PCR, running about 7 to 11 cycles, was carried out with a sample-barcoded 5' primer and a J-beta primer mix. Via MiXCR, TCRdb re-called the 5' RACE reads, giving one row per CDR3 protein. The table records around 1,000,000 distinct CDR3 sequences, 20% to 25% of them present only once. Each donor was a healthy Caucasian individual from Russia, aged roughly 6 to 90. They isolated at least 6 million PBMCs from each sample. This sample is drawn from a study of blood T cells in healthy people across ages. General observations from the study: Both higher diversity and more naive CD4+ cells marked long-lived donors when set against aged donors. Donor CMV status was unknown, possibly confounding expanded clonotype changes.

These sequences were also reported in another study, on T cells of mothers and their children.

Sequencing used blood. This TCR came from a girl aged 2 to 10 in good health. This chain uses TRBV5-1 with TRBJ2-2; D could derive from TRBD1 or TRBD2 (5 bases each). CDR3 DNA sequence: TGCGCCAGCAGCTTGGGGGGACGGAATTCAGTCGGGGAGCTGTTTTTT. This sequence encodes CASSLGGRNSVGELFF.